This TCR beta chain was recorded in a study of vaccination effects on CD4 cells after COVID-19. Looking at the study overall: Following the second dose by a median of 72 days, the post-vaccine samples were obtained. Wells of two million PBMC each were grown with 8.5 to 10 IU/ml IL-2 and approximately 9.6 ug/ml peptides.

From germline, CDR1 is SNHLY and CDR2 FYNNEI. The ends were cut back, 1 base at V and 3 bases at J, with 12 bases in the middle. The CDR3 sequence is 15 residues long. Subsequent to less than eleven days of culture, CD4+ T cells were isolated. Documented for the person is a PCR-confirmed SARS-CoV-2 infection occurring between March and December 2020. Two-dose BNT162b2 or mRNA-1273 vaccination was given to participants. Repertoires were generated with immunoSEQ multiplex PCR, while TCRdb's copy carries only in-frame clones and drops some. The table lists fewer than 55,000 clones, 76% of them singletons. For this clone: What it binds is unknown.

The V and J genes are TRBV2 and TRBJ1-1, with D perhaps matching TRBD1 (6 bases). This TCR was recovered from a human donor who had a prior SARS-CoV-2 infection. This sample comprised CD4+ T cells from PBMCs cultured without peptide, obtained after COVID-19 vaccination. CDR3 DNA: TGTGCCAGCAGTGAAGAAAGGGGGGAGTACACTGAAGCTTTCTTT. This gives the protein CASSEERGEYTEAFF. The complete variable domain, with remaining parts taken from reference TRBV2 and TRBJ1-1, reads EPEVTQTPSHQVTQMGQEVILRCVPISNHLYFYWYRQILGQKVEFLVSFYNNEISEKSEIFDDQFSVERPDGSNFTLKIRSTKLEDSAMYFCASSEERGEYTEAFFGQGTRLTVV.